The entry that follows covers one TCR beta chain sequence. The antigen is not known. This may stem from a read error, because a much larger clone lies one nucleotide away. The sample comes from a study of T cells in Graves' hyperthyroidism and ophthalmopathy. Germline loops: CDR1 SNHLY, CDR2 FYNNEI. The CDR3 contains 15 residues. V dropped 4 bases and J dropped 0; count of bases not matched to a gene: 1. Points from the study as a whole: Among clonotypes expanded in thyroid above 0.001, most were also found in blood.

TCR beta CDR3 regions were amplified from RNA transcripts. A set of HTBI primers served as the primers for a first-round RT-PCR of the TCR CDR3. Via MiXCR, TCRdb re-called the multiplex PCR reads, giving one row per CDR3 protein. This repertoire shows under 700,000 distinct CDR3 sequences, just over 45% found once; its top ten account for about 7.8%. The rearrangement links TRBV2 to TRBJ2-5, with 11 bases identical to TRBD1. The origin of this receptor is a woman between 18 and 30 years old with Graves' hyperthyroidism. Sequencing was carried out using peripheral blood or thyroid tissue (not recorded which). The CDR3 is CASSGGQGDQETQYF. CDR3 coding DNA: TGTGCCAGCAGTGGGGGACAGGGGGACCAAGAGACCCAGTACTTC.